This T cell receptor beta chain was documented in a study of T cell changes during pregnancy in multiple sclerosis. TCRdb keeps only in-frame clones here, not all; method: immunoSEQ multiplex PCR. The sample consists of approximately 70,000 clones, approximately 90% of them appearing once. The CDR3 has 16 amino acids. Germline V CDR1 and CDR2: SGHTA, FQGNSA. The V gene end was trimmed by 4 bases and the J gene end by 5 bases; junction bases not matched to a gene: 5. This chain links TRBV7-2 with TRBJ2-1, with 13 bases matching TRBD2. This sequence originates from a female donor with multiple sclerosis, enrolled in a pregnancy study. The sample was CD4+ T cells from peripheral blood mononuclear cells, taken before pregnancy. For the CDR3, the DNA is TGTGCCAGCAGCTCCCAACTAGCGGGGGGGGACAATGAGCAGTTCTTC. The encoded protein is CASSSQLAGGDNEQFF.